The 29 T cell receptor beta chains listed next were all sequenced from one sample in a study of blood T cell repertoires in COVID-19. Some clones are missing from TCRdb's copy, which holds only in-frame ones; the method was immunoSEQ multiplex PCR. This table holds approximately 390,000 clones, about 90% found once. The sample was peripheral blood. The source is a man aged 18 to 35 with active or convalescent COVID-19.

Details on this clone: The sample contains more than one DNA sequence encoding this CDR3. This chain connects TRBV3-1 (or the pseudogene TRBV3-2) to TRBJ1-5; 7 nucleotides line up with TRBD1. Trimming cost V 3 bases and J 2 bases; bases outside gene matches: 4. The CDR3 consists of 15 residues. Germline V gene data show CDR1 as LGHDT and CDR2 as YNNKEL (reference sequence). CDR3 nucleotides: TGTGCCAGCAGCCAGGACAGGAGGGGCAATCAGCCCCAGCATTTT. Protein: CASSQDRRGNQPQHF.

CDR3 sequence reads: CASSAGGSTGELFF. In nucleotides, the CDR3 is TGTGCCAGCAGCGCAGGGGGAAGCACCGGGGAGCTGTTTTTT. The chain combines TRBV9 with TRBJ2-2; 7 bases fit TRBD1. Trimming at V came to 3 bases and at J to 4 bases, leaving 3 bases not matched to a gene. Germline-derived CDR1 and CDR2 are SGDLS and YYNGEE. This CDR3 comprises 14 residues.

Comment on this clone: Other DNA sequences from this sample encode an identical CDR3 as well. The rearrangement links TRBV19 to TRBJ2-7; D is perhaps TRBD2 (5 bases). The CDR3 spans 13 residues. The V gene lost 3 bases and the J gene lost 2 bases, with 8 bases spanning the gap. The V gene's germline CDR1 is LNHDA and CDR2 SQIVND (reference sequence). DNA for the CDR3: TGTGCCAGTAGTATCCGGACTGCCTACGAGCAGTACTTC. Encoded protein: CASSIRTAYEQYF.

CDR3 residues: CASSDGRGGYGYTF. CDR3 nucleotide sequence: TGTGCCAGCAGTGACGGCAGGGGTGGCTATGGCTACACCTTC. V usage is TRBV2 and J usage is TRBJ1-2, with a tentative D call TRBD1 (6 bases). The CDR3 is 14 amino acids. With 3 bases removed from V and 4 bases from J, the gap between germline ends came to 12 bases. The germline CDR1 and CDR2 sequences are SNHLY and FYNNEI.

The genes are TRBV18 and TRBJ2-7, with 7 bases aligning to TRBD1. The CDR3 loop spans 13 amino acids. Germline V CDR1 and CDR2: KGHSH, LQKENI. After removal of 3 bases from V and 6 bases from J, the junction contained 5 bases not matched to a gene. CDR3: CASSPGRGIEQYF. CDR3 bases: TGTGCCAGCTCACCGGGCAGGGGGATCGAGCAGTACTTC.

In its sample, this clone was seen a few times. Germline and junction disagree at one end, which may indicate a read error. This chain joins TRBV12-3 or TRBV12-4 and TRBJ1-1; no reliable D call. The CDR3 extends over 13 amino acids. In nucleotides, the CDR3 is TGTGCCAGCAGTACCCGAGAGAACGCTGAAGCTTTCTTT. This gives the protein CASSTRENAEAFF.

The chain couples TRBV7-2 to TRBJ2-2, with 13 positions matching TRBD2. The germline gives CDR1 SGHTA, CDR2 FQGNSA. This CDR3 region has 18 residues. The junction had 13 bases not matched to a gene; V was cut back by 5 bases and J by 7 bases. As DNA, the CDR3 is TGTGCCAGCAGCGCCCACCTGACTAGCGGGAGGAGAAACGGGGAGCTGTTTTTT. Its translation is CASSAHLTSGRRNGELFF. Combining the CDR3 with reference TRBV7-2 and TRBJ2-2 gives the whole variable domain GAGVSQSPSNKVTEKGKDVELRCDPISGHTALYWYRQSLGQGLEFLIYFQGNSAPDKSGLPSDRFSAERTGGSVSTLTIQRTQQEDSAVYLCASSAHLTSGRRNGELFFGEGSRLTVL.

The chain is built from TRBV7-9 and TRBJ2-7, with 12 bases aligning to TRBD1. The junction had 5 bases not matched to a gene; V was cut back by 1 base and J by 4 bases. Germline V CDR1 and CDR2: SEHNR, FQNEAQ (reference sequence). The CDR3 covers 16 residues. DNA of the CDR3: TGTGCCAGCAGCTTAGTTTCGGGACAGGGGGCTTACGAGCAGTACTTC. The encoded protein is CASSLVSGQGAYEQYF.

The chain has TRBV4-2 and TRBJ2-1; D uncertain. This CDR3 has 12 residues. The V end was cut by 0 bases, the J end by 12 bases, with 9 bases between. The germline gives CDR1 LGHNA, CDR2 YNFKEQ. Written as DNA, the CDR3 is TGTGCCAGCAGCCAAGAAGCGAAAGGGCAGTTCTTC. Residues: CASSQEAKGQFF.

This clone showed up just once. The rearrangement links TRBV29-1 to TRBJ2-7, with 9 bases fitting TRBD2. The CDR3 loop spans 12 amino acids. CDR1 SQVTM and CDR2 ANQGSEA come from the germline V gene. Trimming removed 7 bases from V and 2 bases from J; junction bases left unmatched: 3. The CDR3 nucleotides read TGCAGCGCTAGCGGGGCAGCCTACGAGCAGTACTTC. It codes for CSASGAAYEQYF.

This chain links TRBV11-2 with TRBJ1-2; 7 bases agree with TRBD1. Germline lookup yields CDR1 SGHAT and CDR2 FQNNGV. With V trimmed by 7 bases and J by 5 bases, 7 bases remained unmatched. The CDR3 runs to 13 residues. The DNA of the CDR3 is TGTGCCAGCACACCTAACAGGGGTTATGGCTACACCTTC. Encoded protein: CASTPNRGYGYTF.

The V call is TRBV6-6, the J call TRBJ2-3; 9 positions agree with TRBD1. Germline-derived CDR1 and CDR2 are MNHNY and SVGAGI (reference sequence). With 0 bases clipped from V and 3 bases from J, the junction kept 1 base outside the gene matches. The CDR3 is 15 amino acids. The CDR3 reads CASSYSGQGTDTQYF. In DNA, the CDR3 is TGTGCCAGCAGTTACTCGGGACAGGGTACAGATACGCAGTATTTT.

V is TRBV3-1 (or the pseudogene TRBV3-2) and J is TRBJ2-2; D might be TRBD2 (5 bases). CDR1 and CDR2 from the germline V gene are LGHDT and YNNKEL (reference sequence). V was trimmed by 6 bases and J by 4 bases, leaving 15 bases between them. The CDR3 runs to 15 residues. The DNA for the CDR3 is TGTGCCAGCAGGGGGATCGGGGTGGGCACCGGGGAGCTGTTTTTT. Protein: CASRGIGVGTGELFF.

The genes are TRBV11-2 and TRBJ2-7, with 11 bases that match TRBD1. The CDR3 has 15 amino acids. Germline loops: CDR1 SGHAT, CDR2 FQNNGV. After removal of 2 bases from V and 4 bases from J, the junction contained 4 bases not matched to a gene. CDR3 bases: TGTGCCAGCAGCTTATTTGGACAGGGGGCTTACGAGCAGTACTTC. This sequence encodes CASSLFGQGAYEQYF.

The chain carries TRBV7-2 and TRBJ2-1; possibly TRBD1 for D (6 bases). Germline V gives CDR1 SGHTA, CDR2 FQGNSA. Trimming stripped 4 bases from V and 1 base from J, with 20 bases between. This CDR3 is built from 18 residues. The DNA of the CDR3 is TGTGCCAGCAGCTCAAATGGAGTCAGGGGCAGGTCCTACAATGAGCAGTTCTTC. Its translation is CASSSNGVRGRSYNEQFF.

The J gene is TRBJ2-5, the V gene TRBV19, with D perhaps matching TRBD2 (5 bases). The CDR3 is 11 residues long. Germline V gene sequence: CDR1 LNHDA, CDR2 SQIVND (reference sequence). The ends were cut back, 6 bases at V and 5 bases at J, with 7 bases in the middle. The CDR3 loop reads CASRGGETQYF. DNA for the CDR3: TGTGCCAGTAGGGGCGGGGAGACCCAGTACTTC.

The chain uses TRBV19 and TRBJ2-1; 8 bases match TRBD1. Germline V CDR1 and CDR2: LNHDA, SQIVND (reference sequence). V lost 4 bases and J lost 5; bases outside the gene matches: 7. The CDR3 is 15 amino acids. CDR3 coding DNA: TGTGCCAGTAGTAACCGACAGGGGTGGGACAATGAGCAGTTCTTC. Its translation: CASSNRQGWDNEQFF.

The J gene is TRBJ2-5, the V gene TRBV9; 9 nucleotides line up with TRBD2. From germline, CDR1 is SGDLS and CDR2 YYNGEE. The length of the CDR3 is 15 residues. Trimming removed 4 bases from V and 5 bases from J; junction bases left unmatched: 9. The CDR3 sequence: CASSSGAGGVETQYF. CDR3 bases: TGTGCCAGCAGCAGCGGAGCGGGGGGTGTTGAGACCCAGTACTTC.

This clone has only one observation. V and J are TRBV6-6 and TRBJ2-7, with 9 bases matching TRBD2. This CDR3 contains 14 residues. CDR1 and CDR2 from the germline V gene are MNHNY and SVGAGI (reference sequence). V shed 5 bases and J 3 bases; nucleotides not matched to a gene: 5. The CDR3 is CASSPGTSNYEQYF. DNA for the CDR3: TGTGCCAGCAGTCCCGGGACTAGCAACTACGAGCAGTACTTC.

The chain has TRBV4-2 and TRBJ2-1; D is possibly TRBD1 (6 bases). Germline V gene data show CDR1 as LGHNA and CDR2 as YNFKEQ. V was shortened by 1 base and J by 9 bases, with 16 bases between the two germline ends. The CDR3 has 15 amino acids. CDR3 sequence: CASSQGRGGNTEQFF. Written as DNA, the CDR3 is TGTGCCAGCAGCCAAGGGCGAGGGGGAAACACTGAGCAGTTCTTC.

The gene calls are TRBV6-5 and TRBJ1-2; D is ambiguous. V gave up 6 bases and J gave up 4 bases, with 12 bases separating them. From germline, CDR1 is MNHEY and CDR2 SVGAGI. This CDR3 has 13 amino acids. The CDR3 reads CASSRDTRYGYTF. Written as DNA, the CDR3 is TGTGCCAGCAGCCGCGACACCCGCTATGGCTACACCTTC.

This chain links TRBV18 with TRBJ2-2; 9 nucleotides agree with TRBD1. CDR3 length equals 16 residues. With V trimmed by 3 bases and J by 5 bases, 7 bases remained unmatched. Germline CDR1 reads KGHSH; CDR2 reads LQKENI. The CDR3 protein is CASSPTGQGGTGELFF. The CDR3 nucleotides are TGTGCCAGCTCACCCACGGGACAGGGAGGAACCGGGGAGCTGTTTTTT.

The CDR3 spells CASRPRQGSYGYTF. The CDR3 DNA reads as TGTGCCAGCAGACCTCGGCAGGGGTCCTATGGCTACACCTTC. The V call is TRBV16, the J call TRBJ1-2, with D perhaps TRBD1 (6 bases). Germline CDR1 and CDR2: KGHSY and FQNENV. Trimming took off 6 bases at V and 4 bases at J, with 15 bases between the two ends. This CDR3 has 14 amino acids.

V usage is TRBV24-1 and J usage is TRBJ2-3; maybe TRBD2 (5 bases). The CDR3 sequence is 14 residues long. Germline CDR1 reads KGHDR; CDR2 reads SFDVKD. V lost 4 bases and J lost 0, with 7 bases in between. The CDR3 DNA follows: TGTGCCACCAGTGAGAGCGGAAGCACAGATACGCAGTATTTT. Translated, it gives CATSESGSTDTQYF.

V and J are TRBV25-1 and TRBJ2-3; tentative D call: TRBD1 (6 bases). Germline V gene lookup returns CDR1 MGHDK and CDR2 SYGVNS. There are 15 residues in the CDR3. V lost 2 bases to trimming and J lost 5 bases, with 14 bases between them. CDR3 coding DNA: TGTGCCAGCAGTGAAGGGGGCAGGGGATTAGATACGCAGTATTTT. It yields the protein CASSEGGRGLDTQYF. The variable domain in full, with the rest retrieved from reference TRBV25-1 and TRBJ2-3, is EADIYQTPRYLVIGTGKKITLECSQTMGHDKMYWYQQDPGMELHLIHYSYGVNSTEKGDLSSESTVSRIRTEHFPLTLESARPSHTSQYLCASSEGGRGLDTQYFGPGTRLTVL.

The sample holds one count of this clone. The CDR3 DNA is TGCGCCAGCAGCTCTCCCGGGACAGGAATCGGCTACGAGCAGTACTTC. Translation gives CASSSPGTGIGYEQYF. The rearrangement uses TRBV4-1 and TRBJ2-7; 8 bases align to TRBD1. Germline trimming cut 5 bases from V and 3 bases from J; bases unmatched to any gene: 12. The length of the CDR3 is 16 residues. Germline-derived CDR1 and CDR2 are MGHRA and YSYEKL.

The gene calls are TRBV7-9 and TRBJ2-7; TRBD1 matches 7 bases. The J segment lost 5 bases and the V segment lost 6 bases, leaving 7 bases of the junction unmatched. Germline CDR1 reads SEHNR; CDR2 reads FQNEAQ (reference sequence). The CDR3 consists of 13 residues. DNA of the CDR3: TGTGCCAGCAGAGCGACAGGGTTTAACGAGCAGTACTTC. Amino acid sequence: CASRATGFNEQYF.

The chain couples TRBV4-2 to TRBJ1-2, with D perhaps TRBD1 (5 bases). The CDR3 consists of 15 residues. Deletions cut 1 base from V and 3 bases from J, with 12 bases between. Germline loops: CDR1 LGHNA, CDR2 YNFKEQ. The CDR3 is CASSQAPGGDYGYTF. The DNA for the CDR3 is TGTGCCAGCAGCCAAGCCCCCGGGGGAGACTATGGCTACACCTTC.

This chain connects TRBV11-2 to TRBJ2-7, with 9 bases aligning to TRBD2. The CDR3 is made up of 16 amino acids. CDR1 SGHAT and CDR2 FQNNGV come from the germline V gene. With V trimmed by 4 bases and J by 3 bases, 10 bases remained unmatched. Written as DNA, the CDR3 is TGTGCCAGCAGCTCTGGAGGTAGCGGGAGTATCTACGAGCAGTACTTC. Translation: CASSSGGSGSIYEQYF.